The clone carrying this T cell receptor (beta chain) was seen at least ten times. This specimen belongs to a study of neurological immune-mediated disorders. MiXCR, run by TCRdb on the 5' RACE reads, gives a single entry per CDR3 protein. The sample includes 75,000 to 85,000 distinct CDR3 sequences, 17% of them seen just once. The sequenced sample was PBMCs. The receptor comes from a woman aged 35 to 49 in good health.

This CDR3 is CASSFRAGGRGTEAFF. The CDR3 DNA reads as TGCGCCAGCAGCTTCAGGGCGGGTGGAAGAGGGACTGAAGCTTTCTTT. The chain is built from TRBV5-1 and TRBJ1-1, with D perhaps matching TRBD1 (5 bases). V gave up 2 bases and J gave up 5 bases, with 19 bases separating them. The CDR3 consists of 16 residues. CDR1 and CDR2 (germline): SGHRS, YFSETQ.